These T cell receptor beta chains were read from a single sample in a study of T cell repertoires in cytomegalovirus infection. TCRdb analysed the reads with MiXCR anew, one entry per CDR3 protein. The sample holds approximately 220,000 distinct CDR3 sequences, 30% to 45% seen once. Antigens of these TCRs are unknown. Material: CD8+ T cells from cultured PBMCs, obtained from culture after CMV antigen stimulation. The receptors originated from a human donor in good health (CMV status not recorded). Some clones in this sample may be carry-over from other donors' samples. CDR3s include the opening cysteine and the closing phenylalanine or tryptophan. A D gene is named only where the DNA matches it firmly. Size is omitted from some rows. Given values are once, few, many or a class for expanded clones.

abundance | j_gene | d_gene | v_gene | CDR3aa | CDR3nt
few | TRBJ1-3 | TRBD1 | TRBV7-9 | CASSNRDRGGNTIYF | TGTGCCAGCAGCAACCGGGACAGGGGTGGAAACACCATATATTTT
. | TRBJ1-5 | TRBD1 | TRBV6-6 | CASLQGPYSNQPQHF | TGTGCCAGCTTACAGGGGCCGTATAGCAATCAGCCCCAGCATTTT
. | TRBJ1-1 | . | TRBV7-8 | CTSRLTSRAEAFF | TGTACCAGCAGATTGACAAGTAGGGCTGAAGCGTTCTTT
. | TRBJ2-1 | . | TRBV7-3 | CASSLFGGPNEQFF | TGTGCCAGCAGCTTATTCGGGGGTCCCAATGAGCAGTTCTTC
. | TRBJ2-3 | . | TRBV9 | CASSVAARVLDTQYF | TGTGCCAGCAGCGTAGCCGCCAGGGTTCTAGATACGCAGTATTTT
. | TRBJ2-7 | TRBD1 | TRBV7-3 | CASSATGGISEQYF | TGTGCCAGCAGCGCGACAGGGGGTATCTCCGAGCAGTACTTC
few | TRBJ2-1 | TRBD2 | TRBV6-2/TRBV6-3 | CASSYPSLAGVSYNEQFF | TGTGCCAGCAGTTACCCATCACTAGCGGGGGTCTCCTACAATGAGCAGTTCTTC
. | TRBJ1-1 | . | TRBV5-4 | CASRREMNTEAFF | TGTGCCAGCAGAAGGGAAATGAACACTGAAGCTTTCTTT
. | TRBJ2-7 | TRBD1 | TRBV6-6 | CASRTGKHYEQYF | TGTGCCAGCAGGACAGGGAAGCACTACGAGCAGTACTTC
few | TRBJ2-1 | TRBD2 | TRBV6-6 | CASSYSKSGGDNEQFF | TGTGCCAGCAGTTACTCGAAAAGCGGGGGCGACAATGAGCAGTTCTTC
few | TRBJ1-1 | . | TRBV28 | CASSFPKEGEGNTEAFF | TGTGCCAGCAGTTTCCCCAAAGAGGGGGAGGGAAACACTGAAGCTTTCTTT
few | TRBJ1-3 | . | TRBV7-9 | CASSPQSSGNTIYF | TGTGCCAGCAGCCCTCAGAGCTCTGGAAACACCATATATTTT
few | TRBJ1-2 | . | TRBV7-8 | CASSLGQFGYTF | TGTGCCAGCAGCTTAGGACAGTTTGGCTACACCTTC
few | TRBJ1-2 | TRBD1 | TRBV12-3/TRBV12-4 | CASSLGRGTLHYGYTF | TGTGCCAGCAGTTTGGGCAGGGGGACTCTCCACTATGGCTACACCTTC
few | TRBJ2-2 | . | TRBV24-1 | CATSDFESPGELFF | TGTGCCACCAGTGATTTTGAGAGCCCCGGGGAGCTGTTTTTT
. | TRBJ1-4 | . | TRBV4-1 | CARSQDRLGREKLFF | TGCGCCAGAAGCCAAGATAGGCTGGGGCGAGAAAAACTGTTTTTT
. | TRBJ2-5 | . | TRBV20-1 | CSARDEGQVQETQYF | TGCAGTGCTAGAGATGAAGGGCAGGTCCAAGAGACCCAGTACTTC
few | TRBJ2-1 | . | TRBV11-2 | CASSETRFEQFF | TGTGCCAGCAGCGAGACTCGATTTGAGCAGTTCTTC
. | TRBJ2-7 | TRBD1 | TRBV7-6 | CASSLGQPYEQYF | TGTGCCAGCAGCCTGGGACAGCCCTACGAGCAGTACTTC
. | TRBJ1-2 | . | TRBV7-3 | CASSLPEERGGYTF | TGTGCCAGCAGCTTACCCGAAGAGAGGGGTGGCTACACCTTC
many | TRBJ2-5 | . | TRBV7-9 | CASSLRRGETQYF | TGTGCCAGCAGCTTACGGCGTGGCGAGACCCAGTACTTC
few | TRBJ2-2 | . | TRBV6-5 | CASSYAGGELFF | TGTGCCAGCAGTTACGCCGGCGGGGAGCTGTTTTTT
. | TRBJ2-3 | TRBD1 | TRBV5-1 | CASSLFGGQADTQYF | TGCGCCAGCAGCTTGTTTGGGGGACAGGCAGATACGCAGTATTTT
. | TRBJ2-7 | . | TRBV11-2 | CASSLFIQAGSHDQYF | TGTGCAAGCAGCTTGTTTATCCAGGCAGGGAGCCACGATCAGTACTTC
. | TRBJ1-4 | TRBD1 | TRBV5-5 | CASSLEGANEKLFF | TGTGCCAGCAGCTTGGAGGGGGCGAATGAAAAACTGTTTTTT
. | TRBJ1-2 | . | TRBV24-1 | CATSDGVSGWPPFHGYTF | TGTGCCACCAGTGATGGGGTCTCCGGATGGCCCCCTTTCCATGGCTACACCTTC